The source of this T cell receptor (beta chain) is a study of cytomegalovirus exposure and HLA in healthy donors. Study results and caveats: Previous analysis showed most TCR beta V segments were productive about 90% or about 30% of the time. Per a later analysis, 18,000 or so TCR beta sequences showed association with HLA alleles at 0.05 false discovery rate. A link between a missense DCLRE1C variant and TCR beta V- and J-gene trimming emerged from a later analysis. Accurate prediction of most subjects' HLA-A and HLA-B alleles from TCR beta sequences was reported.

In the PCR, 60 Vbeta and 13 Jbeta primers were used. Generated by immunoSEQ multiplex PCR, the TCRdb table keeps only in-frame clones and is missing some. The sample contains about 140,000 clones, 88% of which appear only once. The CDR3 consists of 12 residues. CDR1 and CDR2 (germline): SEHNR, FQNEAQ (reference sequence). V dropped 5 bases and J dropped 6 bases, with 10 bases sitting between them. Note on this clone: As yet, its antigen is unknown.

The sample comprised PBMCs. J is TRBJ1-1 and V is TRBV7-9; D remains ambiguous. This TCR derives from a woman aged 40 to 50 in good health and CMV-seronegative. This CDR3 reads CASSLPFPEAFF. The CDR3 DNA is TGTGCCAGCAGCCTTCCTTTCCCTGAAGCTTTCTTT.